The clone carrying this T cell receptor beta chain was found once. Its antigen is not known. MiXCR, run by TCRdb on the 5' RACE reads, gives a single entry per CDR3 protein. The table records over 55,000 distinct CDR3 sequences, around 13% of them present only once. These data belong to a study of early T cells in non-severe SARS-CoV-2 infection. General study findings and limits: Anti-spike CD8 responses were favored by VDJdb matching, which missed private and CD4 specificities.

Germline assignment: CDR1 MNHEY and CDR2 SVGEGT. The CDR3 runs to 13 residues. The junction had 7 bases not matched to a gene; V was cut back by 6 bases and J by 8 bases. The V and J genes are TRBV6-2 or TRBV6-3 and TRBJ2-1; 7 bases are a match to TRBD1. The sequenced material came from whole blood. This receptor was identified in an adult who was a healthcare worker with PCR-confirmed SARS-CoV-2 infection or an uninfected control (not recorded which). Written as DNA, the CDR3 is TGTGCCAGCAGCCGTTTACAGGGGTATGAGCAGTTCTTC. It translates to CASSRLQGYEQFF.